This TCR beta chain was recorded in a study of type 1 regulatory T cells. For the study at large: T-allo10 is a Tr1-enriched, alloantigen-specific CD4 T cell product made in vitro.

The CDR3 covers 15 residues. Trimming left V 3 bases short and J 4 bases short, with 14 bases between. Germline V gene sequence: CDR1 SGDLS, CDR2 YYNGEE. TCRdb recomputed calls from the reads with MiXCR, one row per CDR3 protein. The table shows approximately 45,000 distinct CDR3 sequences, with 12% occurring only once. General observations from the study: Type 1 regulatory T cells had a more restricted TCR repertoire than non-type 1 regulatory T cells.

Note on this clonotype: The antigen remains undetermined.

The TCR comes from a human donor in good health. This chain uses TRBV9 with TRBJ2-1, with D possibly being TRBD2 (6 bases). Sequenced input: cultured non-Tr1 T cells, either the whole culture or a sorted T cell fraction (not recorded which). Here the CDR3 reads CASSGRDPKYNEQFF. CDR3 coding DNA: TGTGCCAGCAGCGGGCGGGATCCGAAGTACAATGAGCAGTTCTTC.